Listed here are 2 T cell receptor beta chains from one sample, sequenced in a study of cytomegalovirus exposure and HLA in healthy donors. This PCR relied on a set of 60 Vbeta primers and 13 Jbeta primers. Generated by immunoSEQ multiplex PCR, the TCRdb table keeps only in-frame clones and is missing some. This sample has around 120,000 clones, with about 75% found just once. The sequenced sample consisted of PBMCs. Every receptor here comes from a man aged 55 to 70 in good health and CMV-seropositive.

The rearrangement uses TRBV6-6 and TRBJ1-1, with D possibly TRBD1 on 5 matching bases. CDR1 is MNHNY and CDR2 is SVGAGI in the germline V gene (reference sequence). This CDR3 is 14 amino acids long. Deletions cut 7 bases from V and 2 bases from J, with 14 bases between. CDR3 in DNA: TGTGCCAGCACCCACTTAACAGGAAACACTGAAGCTTTCTTT. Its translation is CASTHLTGNTEAFF.

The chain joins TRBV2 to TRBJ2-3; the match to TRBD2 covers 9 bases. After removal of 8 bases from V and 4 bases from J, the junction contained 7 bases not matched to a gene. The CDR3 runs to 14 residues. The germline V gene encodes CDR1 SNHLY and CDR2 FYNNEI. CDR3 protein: CASLSGLAADTQYF. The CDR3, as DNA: TGTGCCAGCCTATCGGGACTAGCAGCAGATACGCAGTATTTT.